This entry lists 31 T cell receptor beta chains sequenced from one sample in a study of Graves' ophthalmopathy and Graves' hyperthyroidism. Amplifying from RNA transcripts, the study obtained TCR beta CDR3 regions. The first-round RT-PCR employed HTBI primers together with the Qiagen OneStep RT-PCR kit. A multiplex PCR was then performed as the second round. A single record per CDR3 protein comes from TCRdb applying MiXCR to the multiplex PCR reads. The sample has hundreds of thousands of distinct CDR3 sequences, under 50% seen once. The sequenced sample consisted of peripheral blood. The receptors were gathered from an adult man with Graves' ophthalmopathy.

This clonotype was seen many times. V and J are TRBV10-3 and TRBJ1-6, with TRBD1 matching 8 bases. Germline CDR1 is ENHRY and CDR2 is SYGVKD. The V gene end was trimmed by 4 bases and the J gene end by 10 bases; junction bases not matched to a gene: 9. The length of the CDR3 is 15 residues. DNA for the CDR3: TGTGCCATCAGTGGGGACAGGACCCCAGGGTCACCCCTCCACTTT. Its protein product is CAISGDRTPGSPLHF.

Many counts were recorded for this clonotype. CDR3 DNA sequence: TGTGCCAGCAGCCCGGGCTTGGGTGTTGAAGCTTTCTTT. This translates into CASSPGLGVEAFF. The chain recombines TRBV7-9 with TRBJ1-1; no definite D call. V lost 5 bases, J lost 7 bases, and 14 bases lay in between. Germline CDR1 and CDR2: SEHNR and FQNEAQ (reference sequence). This CDR3 spans 13 amino acids.

With respect to this clonotype: The junction differs from germline at one of its ends, possibly a read error. The rearrangement joins TRBV9 to TRBJ2-2; 7 bases agree with TRBD2. The germline V gene has CDR1 SGDLS and CDR2 YYNGEE. The CDR3 is 15 amino acids. In nucleotides, the CDR3 is TGTGCCAGCGGCGTCGGACTAGTGAACACCGGGGAGCTGTTTTTT. Amino acid sequence: CASGVGLVNTGELFF.

This clonotype has a count of ten or more. The CDR3 sequence is CASSYSGNQPQHF. The CDR3 DNA reads TGTGCCAGCAGTTACTCAGGGAATCAGCCCCAGCATTTT. The rearrangement joins TRBV12-3 or TRBV12-4 to TRBJ1-5; a weak D match, TRBD1 (5 bases). Trimming pared 4 bases from V and 4 bases from J, leaving 8 bases between. The CDR3 length is 13 residues.

The chain combines TRBV29-1 with TRBJ1-4; possible D gene TRBD1, 5 bases. The ends were cut back, 7 bases at V and 6 bases at J, with 15 bases in the middle. Germline loops: CDR1 SQVTM, CDR2 ANQGSEA. The CDR3 length is 13 residues. The CDR3, as DNA: TGCAGCGGTGTGTCGGGAGGGGATGAAAAACTGTTTTTT. Its protein product is CSGVSGGDEKLFF.

The sample holds a few counts of this clonotype. This chain connects TRBV30 to TRBJ1-2, with 9 nucleotides matching TRBD1. Trimming at V came to 4 bases and at J to 2 bases, leaving 2 bases not matched to a gene. Germline V gives CDR1 GTSNPN, CDR2 SVGIG (reference sequence). The CDR3 spans 13 residues. The CDR3: CAWMGTGNYGYTF. The CDR3 nucleotides read TGTGCCTGGATGGGGACAGGGAACTATGGCTACACCTTC.

In the case of this clonotype: A much larger clone differs from this one at a single base, so this may be a read error. The chain links TRBV7-6 to TRBJ1-1, with D perhaps matching TRBD1 (5 bases). The CDR3 sequence is 14 residues long. Per the germline V gene, CDR1 is SGHVS and CDR2 is FNYEAQ. This CDR3 reads CASSPRDGNTETFF. In nucleotides, the CDR3 is TGTGCCAGCAGTCCCCGGGACGGGAACACTGAAACTTTCTTT.

This chain connects TRBV29-1 to TRBJ1-4, with D perhaps matching TRBD1 (5 bases). The CDR3 spans 14 residues. Germline CDR1 is SQVTM and CDR2 is ANQGSEA. V lost 4 bases and J 4 bases, leaving 13 bases between the germline ends. CDR3 nucleotide sequence: TGCAGCGTTGGAAGGGACGGATATAATGAAAAACTGTTTTTT. This sequence encodes CSVGRDGYNEKLFF.

This chain links TRBV25-1 with TRBJ1-2; 7 bases agree with TRBD1. In germline, CDR1 is MGHDK, CDR2 SYGVNS. The trim removed 11 bases at V and 6 bases at J, leaving 15 bases unmatched. The CDR3 is made up of 14 amino acids. The CDR3, as DNA: TGTGCCTGGAGTGGCGGACAGGCAAGGCATGGCTACACCTTC. This encodes CAWSGGQARHGYTF.

This clonotype was recorded many times. This chain joins TRBV2 and TRBJ1-2; D unclear. CDR1 and CDR2 from the germline V gene are SNHLY and FYNNEI. With 3 bases removed from V and 4 bases from J, the gap between germline ends came to 18 bases. CDR3 length: 16 residues. For the CDR3, the DNA is TGTGCCAGCAGTGACCTACAAGGAGAAAAGCGCTATGGCTACACCTTC. Its translation is CASSDLQGEKRYGYTF.

V and J are TRBV7-4 and TRBJ1-6; TRBD1 aligns across 8 bases. V lost 7 bases to trimming and J lost 6 bases; unmatched junction nucleotides: 29. The CDR3 sequence is 22 residues long. Germline V lookup: CDR1 SGHVT, CDR2 SQSDAQ. CDR3 bases: TGTGCCAGCAACTTGCGGCAGGACAGGGCCAGCAGCCACCCCCAGGGTAATTCACCCCTCCACTTT. This gives the protein CASNLRQDRASSHPQGNSPLHF.

Notes on this clonotype: Given a much more abundant clone one base away, this may be a read error. J is TRBJ2-7 and V is TRBV5-1; TRBD2 aligns across 12 bases. Germline CDR1 is SGHRS and CDR2 is YFSETQ. Unmatched junction bases numbered 7, after V lost 4 bases and J lost 5 bases. This CDR3 is 15 amino acids long. Here the CDR3 DNA reads TGCGCCAGCAGCAGCGAACTAGCGGGAGGTAACGAGCAGTACTTC. As protein: CASSSELAGGNEQYF.

V is TRBV13 and J is TRBJ1-5; a possible D gene is TRBD1 (5 bases). This CDR3 region has 18 residues. Per the germline V gene, CDR1 is PRHDT and CDR2 is FYEKMQ (reference sequence). The germline V and J ends were trimmed by 4 bases and 8 bases, with 27 bases remaining between them. In DNA form, the CDR3 reads TGTGCCAGCAGCTCCCATAGGGGTCGTGCCGGCGGCCTTAAGCCCCAGCATTTT. Encoded protein: CASSSHRGRAGGLKPQHF.

The sample holds many counts of this clonotype. The chain couples TRBV7-8 to TRBJ1-5; a weak D match, TRBD1 (5 bases). V was cut by 4 bases and J by 1 base, with 14 bases left in between. This CDR3 spans 16 amino acids. The germline V gene has CDR1 SGHVS and CDR2 FQNEAQ. CDR3 nucleotide sequence: TGTGCCAGCAGCTCAAAAGCGGGGGGGAGCAATCAGCCCCAGCATTTT. Translating gives CASSSKAGGSNQPQHF.

The chain carries TRBV7-3 and TRBJ1-2; TRBD1 might be the D (6 bases). Germline V gene sequence: CDR1 SGHTA, CDR2 FQGTGA. V lost 4 bases, J lost 3 bases, and 12 bases lay in between. The CDR3 is made up of 14 amino acids. The DNA for the CDR3 is TGTGCCAGCAGCTCCCCCCCAGGGGACTATGGCTACACCTTC. This codes for CASSSPPGDYGYTF.

The chain is built from TRBV4-1 and TRBJ1-5, with a possible D match to TRBD1 (6 bases). Germline CDR1 and CDR2: MGHRA and YSYEKL. This CDR3 is built from 15 residues. Trimming removed 1 base at V and 1 base at J, with 8 bases between. The CDR3 DNA is TGCGCCAGCAGCCAAGCTGGACAGAGCAATCAGCCCCAGCATTTT. Translating it yields CASSQAGQSNQPQHF.

This clonotype appeared a few times. The gene calls are TRBV4-2 and TRBJ1-4; D gene unclear. The CDR3 length is 15 residues. Germline loops: CDR1 LGHNA, CDR2 YNFKEQ. Trimming stripped 0 bases from V and 3 bases from J, with 8 bases between. CDR3 protein: CASSQDQGPNEKLFF. CDR3 nucleotide sequence: TGTGCCAGCAGCCAAGATCAAGGGCCTAATGAAAAACTGTTTTTT.

This clonotype came up a few times. The chain employs TRBV13 and TRBJ1-5; 7 bases fit TRBD1. The CDR3 length is 13 residues. Trimming removed 6 bases from V and 6 bases from J; junction bases left unmatched: 5. In germline, CDR1 is PRHDT, CDR2 FYEKMQ (reference sequence). The chain's CDR3 is CASRPGGSQPQHF. The CDR3 DNA sequence: TGTGCCAGCAGGCCAGGGGGAAGTCAGCCCCAGCATTTT.

This clonotype was seen a few times. This chain joins TRBV4-2 and TRBJ2-2; TRBD2 might be the D (7 bases). The CDR3 extends over 15 amino acids. The germline V gene encodes CDR1 LGHNA and CDR2 YNFKEQ. Between the trimmed V and J ends, which lost 4 bases and 5 bases, there was a span of 14 bases. The CDR3 DNA reads as TGTGCCAGCAGCCCGACCGGGGGGCCTACCGGGGAGCTGTTTTTT. It codes for CASSPTGGPTGELFF.

This clonotype showed up just a few times. This chain uses TRBV12-3 or TRBV12-4 with TRBJ1-5; D uncertain. V lost 4 bases, J lost 4 bases, and 14 bases lay in between. The CDR3 loop spans 15 amino acids. CDR3 coding DNA: TGTGCCAGCAGTTCTCAAGAGCGGCTAAATCAGCCCCAGCATTTT. It yields the protein CASSSQERLNQPQHF.

There are many counts of this clonotype. The chain is built from TRBV25-1 and TRBJ2-7, with D hard to call. The CDR3 has 17 residues. CDR1 and CDR2 (germline): MGHDK, SYGVNS. Deletions cut 4 bases from V and 6 bases from J, with 25 bases between. The CDR3 DNA is TGTGCCAGCAGTGTCACCGGTGGGCCGGCGGTTCTCTCCGAGCAGTACTTC. Its protein product is CASSVTGGPAVLSEQYF.

This clonotype has a count of ten or more. The chain is built from TRBV7-2 and TRBJ2-5; D may be TRBD1 or TRBD2 (5 bases each). The CDR3 sequence is 13 residues long. Looked up from germline, CDR1 is SGHTA and CDR2 is FQGNSA. Trimming took 5 bases from V and 9 from J, leaving 16 bases between them. The CDR3 spells CASSPQGREAQYF. In DNA form, the CDR3 reads TGTGCCAGCAGCCCCCAGGGACGTGAGGCCCAGTACTTC. Filled out from reference TRBV7-2 and TRBJ2-5, the complete variable domain reads GAGVSQSPSNKVTEKGKDVELRCDPISGHTALYWYRQSLGQGLEFLIYFQGNSAPDKSGLPSDRFSAERTGGSVSTLTIQRTQQEDSAVYLCASSPQGREAQYFGPGTRLLVL.

CDR3 sequence (DNA): TGCAGCGTTGAAGCCCCCTCGGAACAGGTTACCGGGGAGCTGTTTTTT. As protein: CSVEAPSEQVTGELFF. J is TRBJ2-2 and V is TRBV29-1, with D perhaps TRBD1 (5 bases). Germline lookup yields CDR1 SQVTM and CDR2 ANQGSEA. This CDR3 is built from 16 residues. V dropped 1 base and J dropped 5 bases, with 17 bases sitting between them.

This chain connects TRBV24-1 to TRBJ2-1; 10 nucleotides match TRBD1. J was trimmed by 7 bases and V by 3 bases; bases with no gene match: 2. The CDR3 spans 14 residues. The germline V gene encodes CDR1 KGHDR and CDR2 SFDVKD. This CDR3 reads CATSDGQGGNEQFF. As DNA, the CDR3 is TGTGCCACCAGTGATGGACAGGGGGGGAATGAGCAGTTCTTC.

About this clonotype itself: This could be a read error, since a much larger clone is one nucleotide away. The chain is built from TRBV29-1 and TRBJ2-2; 7 bases align to TRBD1. The CDR3 runs 13 residues. Germline assignment: CDR1 SQVTM and CDR2 ANQGSEA. The CDR3: CSVLTGNAGELFF. The CDR3 bases are TGCAGCGTCCTGACAGGGAACGCCGGGGAGCTGTTTTTT.

This clonotype was counted ten times or more. This sequence joins TRBV7-9 and TRBJ2-2, with D maybe TRBD1 (6 bases). The V end was cut by 2 bases, the J end by 4 bases, with 11 bases between. CDR1 and CDR2 from the germline V gene are SEHNR and FQNEAQ (reference sequence). The CDR3 is 15 residues long. The CDR3 loop reads CASSLSGEGTGELFF. CDR3 DNA sequence: TGTGCCAGCAGCTTATCAGGGGAAGGCACCGGGGAGCTGTTTTTT.

The genes are TRBV10-3 and TRBJ2-1; a possible D gene is TRBD1 (6 bases). The CDR3 contains 12 residues. V was pared by 5 bases and J by 10 bases, with 12 bases between. The germline CDR1 and CDR2 sequences are ENHRY and SYGVKD. DNA of the CDR3: TGTGCCATCAGTCGGACAGTAGGAGAGCAGTTCTTC. Translated: CAISRTVGEQFF.

This clonotype was seen repeatedly, ten times or more. The chain has TRBV10-3 and TRBJ1-5, with 9 nucleotides matching TRBD1. The CDR3 is 15 residues long. The trim removed 5 bases at V and 3 bases at J, leaving 5 bases unmatched. Germline CDR1 ENHRY, CDR2 SYGVKD. As DNA, the CDR3 is TGTGCCATCAGTCCTGGACAGGGGAACAATCAGCCCCAGCATTTT. Protein sequence: CAISPGQGNNQPQHF.

The gene calls are TRBV29-1 and TRBJ2-7; 12 bases are shared with TRBD1. The CDR3 is 13 residues long. The V segment lost 6 bases and the J segment 4 bases; nucleotides outside the gene matches: 4. CDR1 is SQVTM and CDR2 is ANQGSEA in the germline V gene. In nucleotides, the CDR3 is TGCAGCGTGGGACAGGGGGCGAGGTACGAGCAGTACTTC. Translation: CSVGQGARYEQYF.

The sample holds many counts of this clonotype. The chain carries TRBV12-3 or TRBV12-4 and TRBJ2-7; D gene ambiguous. The CDR3 is 14 amino acids. Trimming removed 6 bases from V and 2 bases from J, with 14 bases in between. Here the CDR3 reads CASSPFPKTYEQYF. The DNA of the CDR3 is TGTGCCAGCAGCCCCTTCCCAAAGACCTACGAGCAGTACTTC.

This rearrangement joins TRBV15 to TRBJ2-5; TRBD1 might be the D (6 bases). CDR3 size: 15 residues. V lost 0 bases and J lost 2, with 10 bases in between. Germline V CDR1 and CDR2: LNHNV, YYDKDF (reference sequence). In DNA form, the CDR3 reads TGTGCCACCAGCAGAGACAGGGGTAGACAAGAGACCCAGTACTTC. It yields the protein CATSRDRGRQETQYF.